This T cell receptor (beta chain) was documented in a study of blood T cell repertoires in COVID-19. Across the study: The study drew acute and convalescent COVID-19 samples from the United States, Italy and Spain. The analysed material was cDNA or gDNA that came from T cells, B-cell-depleted T cells, or PBMCs.

As originally analysed: Counts of nucleated cells, estimated from reference gene primer amplification, were obtained. Sequencing used immunoSEQ multiplex PCR; TCRdb keeps in-frame clones, though not all of them. V and J calls and clone size follow that table, whereas D and trimming were derived from the DNA. The sample consists of over 100,000 clones, around 83% of them appearing once. The sequenced sample consisted of peripheral blood. This receptor was obtained from an elderly woman with active or convalescent COVID-19.

CDR3 residues: CASSVAGGALGNEQFF. The CDR3 DNA follows: TGTGCCAGCAGTGTAGCGGGGGGGGCCCTGGGGAATGAGCAGTTCTTC. The chain combines TRBV2 with TRBJ2-1; 11 bases match TRBD2. V was pared by 4 bases and J by 7 bases, with 9 bases of the junction left unmatched. The length of the CDR3 is 16 residues. Germline assignment: CDR1 SNHLY and CDR2 FYNNEI.